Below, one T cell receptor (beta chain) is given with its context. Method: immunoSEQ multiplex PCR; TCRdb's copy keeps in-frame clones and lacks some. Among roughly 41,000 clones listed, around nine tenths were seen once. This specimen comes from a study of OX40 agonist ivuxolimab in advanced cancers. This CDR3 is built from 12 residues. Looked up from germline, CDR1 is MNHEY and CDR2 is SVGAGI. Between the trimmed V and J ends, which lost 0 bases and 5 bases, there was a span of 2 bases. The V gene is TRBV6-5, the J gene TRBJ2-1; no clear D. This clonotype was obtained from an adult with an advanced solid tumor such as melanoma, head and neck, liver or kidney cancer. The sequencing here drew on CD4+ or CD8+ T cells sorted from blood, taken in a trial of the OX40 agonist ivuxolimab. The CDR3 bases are TGTGCCAGCAGTTACTCGAACAATGAGCAGTTCTTC. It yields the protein CASSYSNNEQFF.